One sample yielded the 17 T cell receptor beta chains listed below, sequenced in a study of T cell changes during pregnancy in multiple sclerosis. The assay was immunoSEQ multiplex PCR, and TCRdb's table has in-frame clones only and misses some. Of approximately 73,000 clones in the sample, around 94% were seen once. Sequenced material: CD4+ T cells from peripheral blood mononuclear cells, taken before pregnancy. These receptors all stem from a female donor with multiple sclerosis, enrolled in a pregnancy study.

The chain recombines TRBV5-6 with TRBJ1-5, with D possibly matching TRBD1 (5 bases). The CDR3 covers 14 residues. The V gene lost 3 bases and the J gene lost 1 base, with 8 bases spanning the gap. CDR1 and CDR2 from the germline V gene are SGHDT and YYEEEE. CDR3 sequence (DNA): TGTGCCAGCAGCTCCCAGGGAAGCAATCAGCCCCAGCATTTT. It is translated as CASSSQGSNQPQHF.

The chain joins TRBV6-6 to TRBJ2-7, with D hard to call. V dropped 7 bases and J dropped 7 bases, with 11 bases sitting between them. CDR1 and CDR2 from the germline V gene are MNHNY and SVGAGI (reference sequence). This CDR3 is 11 amino acids long. The CDR3 protein is CASTHRGEQYF. DNA of the CDR3: TGTGCCAGCACCCATCGCGGAGAGCAGTACTTC.

The chain couples TRBV29-1 to TRBJ1-5; tentative D call: TRBD1 (5 bases). The CDR3 has 12 amino acids. Trimming took 6 bases from V and 7 from J, leaving 13 bases between them. Germline V gene lookup returns CDR1 SQVTM and CDR2 ANQGSEA. This CDR3 reads CSVQMGGQPQHF. As DNA, the CDR3 is TGCAGCGTGCAAATGGGGGGGCAGCCCCAGCATTTT.

CDR3 loop: CATSPGRTIREQYF. The CDR3, as DNA: TGTGCCACCAGCCCCGGAAGGACTATACGCGAGCAGTACTTC. The genes are TRBV15 and TRBJ2-7; a possible D gene is TRBD2 (6 bases). CDR3 length: 14 residues. Germline loops: CDR1 LNHNV, CDR2 YYDKDF (reference sequence). V lost 5 bases, J lost 6 bases, and 17 bases lay in between. Using reference TRBV15 and TRBJ2-7 for the parts outside the CDR3, the full variable domain is DAMVIQNPRYQVTQFGKPVTLSCSQTLNHNVMYWYQQKSSQAPKLLFHYYDKDFNNEADTPDNFQSRRPNTSFCFLDIRSPGLGDTAMYLCATSPGRTIREQYFGPGTRLTVT.

V usage is TRBV2 and J usage is TRBJ1-5, with D hard to call. Germline CDR1 is SNHLY and CDR2 is FYNNEI. V lost 4 bases to trimming and J lost 8 bases, with 9 bases between them. The CDR3 contains 12 residues. CDR3 DNA sequence: TGTGCCAGCAGTGTCCCTCCGGAGCCCCAGCATTTT. This gives the protein CASSVPPEPQHF.

The CDR3 bases are TGTGCCAGCAGTTTGGGAGAATACGGCGTAAATGAAAAACTGTTTTTT. Encoded protein: CASSLGEYGVNEKLFF. V and J are TRBV28 and TRBJ1-4; the D is unclear. V lost 3 bases and J 5 bases, leaving 16 bases between the germline ends. This CDR3 has 16 residues. Germline V lookup: CDR1 MDHEN, CDR2 SYDVKM.

This clone was counted once. The chain employs TRBV7-9 and TRBJ1-1, with D unclear. V lost 2 bases and J lost 7, with 11 bases in between. The CDR3 runs to 13 residues. Germline loops: CDR1 SEHNR, CDR2 FQNEAQ (reference sequence). CDR3 loop: CASSLITISEAFF. CDR3 nucleotide sequence: TGTGCCAGCAGCTTAATCACAATCAGTGAAGCTTTCTTT. Combining the CDR3 with reference TRBV7-9 and TRBJ1-1 gives the whole variable domain DTGVSQNPRHKITKRGQNVTFRCDPISEHNRLYWYRQTLGQGPEFLTYFQNEAQLEKSRLLSDRFSAERPKGSFSTLEIQRTEQGDSAMYLCASSLITISEAFFGQGTRLTVV.

The V gene is TRBV5-1, the J gene TRBJ1-2; 8 positions agree with TRBD1. With V trimmed by 1 base and J by 0 bases, 8 bases remained unmatched. This CDR3 has 17 amino acids. Germline CDR1 reads SGHRS; CDR2 reads YFSETQ. The CDR3 protein is CASSLLGQGSTNYGYTF. As DNA, the CDR3 is TGCGCCAGCAGCTTGCTCGGACAGGGATCTACTAACTATGGCTACACCTTC.

The rearrangement links TRBV2 to TRBJ1-6, with 9 bases aligning to TRBD1. The trim removed 8 bases at V and 1 base at J, leaving 9 bases unmatched. Germline-derived CDR1 and CDR2 are SNHLY and FYNNEI. CDR3 length equals 17 residues. The DNA of the CDR3 is TGTGCCAGCGACACCGGGACAGGGTTTTCCTATAATTCACCCCTCCACTTT. Protein: CASDTGTGFSYNSPLHF.

This chain uses TRBV7-3 with TRBJ2-3; TRBD1 matches at 7 bases. Unmatched junction bases numbered 7, after V lost 5 bases and J lost 2 bases. CDR1 and CDR2 (germline): SGHTA, FQGTGA. The CDR3 is 15 amino acids. The CDR3 coding sequence is TGTGCCAGCAGCACTGTGGGACAGTCCACAGATACGCAGTATTTT. It codes for CASSTVGQSTDTQYF. Together with reference TRBV7-3 and TRBJ2-3, the CDR3 gives the full variable domain: GAGVSQTPSNKVTEKGKYVELRCDPISGHTALYWYRQSLGQGPEFLIYFQGTGAADDSGLPNDRFFAVRPEGSVSTLKIQRTERGDSAVYLCASSTVGQSTDTQYFGPGTRLTVL.

V and J are TRBV2 and TRBJ2-1; 9 nucleotides line up with TRBD2. The CDR3 contains 15 residues. Germline V gene data show CDR1 as SNHLY and CDR2 as FYNNEI. V lost 6 bases and J lost 7; bases outside the gene matches: 10. CDR3 region: CASRPIAGAKNEQFF. The CDR3 DNA reads as TGTGCCAGCAGGCCTATAGCGGGAGCTAAGAATGAGCAGTTCTTC.

The chain recombines TRBV6-1 with TRBJ2-3; 9 nucleotides match TRBD1. The CDR3 is 14 residues long. Trimming removed 6 bases from V and 4 bases from J; junction bases left unmatched: 5. Germline CDR1 and CDR2: MNHNS and SASEGT. The CDR3 DNA reads as TGTGCCAGCAGGATGACAGGGGGATCAGATACGCAGTATTTT. It encodes CASRMTGGSDTQYF.

CDR3 sequence reads: CASSFFRLAGVLAKNIQYF. CDR3 in DNA: TGTGCCAGCAGCTTCTTCAGACTAGCGGGAGTTTTAGCCAAAAACATTCAGTACTTC. The chain couples TRBV7-3 to TRBJ2-4; 12 bases align to TRBD2. The germline V gene encodes CDR1 SGHTA and CDR2 FQGTGA. CDR3 size: 19 residues. The V gene end was trimmed by 3 bases and the J gene end by 0 bases; junction bases not matched to a gene: 9.

This clone was recorded a few times. The J gene is TRBJ2-5, the V gene TRBV2, with TRBD2 identical over 10 bases. V lost 4 bases and J lost 3; bases outside the gene matches: 5. Germline V gives CDR1 SNHLY, CDR2 FYNNEI. The CDR3 is 15 amino acids. DNA for the CDR3: TGTGCCAGCAGTGGTCTAGCGGGAGTTGAAGAGACCCAGTACTTC. As protein: CASSGLAGVEETQYF.

The chain employs TRBV19 and TRBJ2-1, with TRBD2 matching 8 bases. Germline CDR1 reads LNHDA; CDR2 reads SQIVND (reference sequence). With 3 bases clipped from V and 9 bases from J, the junction kept 7 bases outside the gene matches. The CDR3 runs to 14 residues. The CDR3 loop reads CASSISGGGGEQFF. The DNA for the CDR3 is TGTGCCAGTAGTATCAGCGGGGGAGGCGGTGAGCAGTTCTTC.

The chain has TRBV10-3 and TRBJ2-1; tentative D call: TRBD2 (5 bases). This CDR3 spans 13 amino acids. Germline CDR1 ENHRY, CDR2 SYGVKD. V was cut by 11 bases and J by 5 bases, with 16 bases left in between. DNA of the CDR3: TGTGCCTGCCGGAGCGGAATTAACAATGAGCAGTTCTTC. Its protein product is CACRSGINNEQFF.

The chain couples TRBV19 to TRBJ1-1, with D maybe TRBD1 (5 bases). Per germline, CDR1 LNHDA and CDR2 SQIVND (reference sequence). This CDR3 contains 12 residues. V was cut by 6 bases and J by 3 bases, with 8 bases left in between. CDR3 sequence: CASRGLDTEAFF. The CDR3 DNA reads TGTGCCAGTAGGGGACTAGACACTGAAGCTTTCTTT.